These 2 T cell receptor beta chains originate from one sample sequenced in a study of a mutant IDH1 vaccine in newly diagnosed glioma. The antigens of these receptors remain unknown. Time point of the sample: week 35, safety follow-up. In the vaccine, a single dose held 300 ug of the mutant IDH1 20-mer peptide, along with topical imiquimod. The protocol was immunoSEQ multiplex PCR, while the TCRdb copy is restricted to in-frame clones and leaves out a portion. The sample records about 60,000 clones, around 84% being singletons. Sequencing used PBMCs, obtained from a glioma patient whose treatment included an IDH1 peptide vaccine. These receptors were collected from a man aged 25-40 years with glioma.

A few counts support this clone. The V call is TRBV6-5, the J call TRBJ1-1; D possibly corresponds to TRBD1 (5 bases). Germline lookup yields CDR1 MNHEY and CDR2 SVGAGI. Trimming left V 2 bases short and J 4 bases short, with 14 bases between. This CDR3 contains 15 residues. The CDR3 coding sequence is TGTGCCAGCAGTTACGGCAGATGGGGGGGCACTGAAGCTTTCTTT. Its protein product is CASSYGRWGGTEAFF.

Written as DNA, the CDR3 is TGTGCCAGCTCGACATCCTATGGCTACACCTTC. Translation gives CASSTSYGYTF. J is TRBJ1-2 and V is TRBV2, with D hard to call. Germline CDR1 SNHLY, CDR2 FYNNEI. V dropped 8 bases and J dropped 4 bases, with 8 bases sitting between them. The CDR3 consists of 11 residues. Using reference TRBV2 and TRBJ1-2 for the parts outside the CDR3, the full variable domain is EPEVTQTPSHQVTQMGQEVILRCVPISNHLYFYWYRQILGQKVEFLVSFYNNEISEKSEIFDDQFSVERPDGSNFTLKIRSTKLEDSAMYFCASSTSYGYTFGSGTRLTVV.